A selection of T cell receptor beta chains follows, all from one sample in a study of cytomegalovirus exposure and HLA in healthy donors. Some clones are missing from TCRdb's copy, which holds only in-frame ones; the method was immunoSEQ multiplex PCR. The sample comprises fewer than 200,000 clones, about 79% of which are singletons, and roughly 0.82% rests with the top ten. Sample: PBMCs. The receptors come from a female donor in good health and CMV-seronegative. Both conserved end residues are part of each CDR3. D genes are given only for firm matches. Clone size is given for some rows only: seen once, a few or many times, or a class if the clone is expanded.

D: TRBD2; size: NA; V: TRBV7-2; J: TRBJ2-5; CDR3: CASSLPTSGKEQYF; DNA: TGTGCCAGCAGCTTGCCGACTAGCGGTAAGGAGCAGTACTTC
D: NA; size: NA; V: TRBV5-4; J: TRBJ2-7; CDR3: CASSLAGEQYF; DNA: TGTGCCAGCAGCCTGGCGGGAGAGCAGTACTTC
D: NA; size: NA; V: TRBV5-4; J: TRBJ1-2; CDR3: CASSLDGVFGYTF; DNA: TGTGCCAGCAGCTTAGACGGGGTATTCGGCTACACCTTC
D: TRBD2; size: NA; V: TRBV6-6; J: TRBJ2-7; CDR3: CASRSPGTSGSYEQYF; DNA: TGTGCCAGCAGGAGCCCCGGGACTAGCGGATCCTACGAGCAGTACTTC
D: TRBD2; size: NA; V: TRBV7-2; J: TRBJ2-5; CDR3: CASSLNLGTSGGPTETQYF; DNA: TGTGCCAGCAGCTTGAATCTCGGGACTAGCGGGGGGCCGACGGAGACCCAGTACTTC
D: NA; size: NA; V: TRBV7-2; J: TRBJ1-2; CDR3: CASSPGAGRNYGYTF; DNA: TGTGCCAGCAGCCCAGGTGCGGGGCGTAACTATGGCTACACCTTC
D: TRBD1; size: few; V: TRBV7-9; J: TRBJ2-7; CDR3: CASSLGRTGGAYEQYF; DNA: TGTGCCAGCAGCCTCGGCCGGACAGGGGGCGCCTACGAGCAGTACTTC
D: NA; size: NA; V: TRBV5-1; J: TRBJ2-5; CDR3: CASSLAGGQETQYF; DNA: TGCGCCAGCAGCTTGGCCGGCGGCCAAGAGACCCAGTACTTC
D: NA; size: NA; V: TRBV19; J: TRBJ2-7; CDR3: CASRAAGQTYEQYF; DNA: TGTGCCAGTAGAGCGGCGGGGCAGACCTACGAGCAGTACTTC
D: TRBD2; size: once; V: TRBV6-5; J: TRBJ2-5; CDR3: CASSRTSGGAKTQYF; DNA: TGTGCCAGCAGTCGCACTAGCGGGGGGGCCAAGACCCAGTACTTC
D: NA; size: NA; V: TRBV9; J: TRBJ2-1; CDR3: CASSGTGYNEQFF; DNA: TGTGCCAGCAGCGGTACGGGTTACAATGAGCAGTTCTTC
D: TRBD1; size: NA; V: TRBV19; J: TRBJ1-3; CDR3: CASVGTGALLSGNTIYF; DNA: TGTGCCAGTGTCGGGACAGGGGCATTACTCTCTGGAAACACCATATATTTT
D: TRBD2; size: NA; V: TRBV11-3; J: TRBJ2-3; CDR3: CASSKGLAGGHESQYF; DNA: TGTGCCAGCAGCAAGGGACTAGCGGGGGGGCATGAATCGCAGTATTTT
D: NA; size: NA; V: TRBV27; J: TRBJ2-2; CDR3: CASSWDWGTGELFF; DNA: TGTGCCAGCAGTTGGGACTGGGGCACCGGGGAGCTGTTTTTT
D: NA; size: once; V: TRBV29-1; J: TRBJ1-2; CDR3: CSGANRLANGYTF; DNA: TGCAGCGGAGCTAATCGACTTGCCAATGGCTACACCTTC
D: TRBD2; size: NA; V: TRBV28; J: TRBJ2-2; CDR3: CASSLPGLAGGYTGELFF; DNA: TGTGCCAGCAGTTTACCGGGACTAGCGGGAGGGTACACCGGGGAGCTGTTTTTT
D: TRBD2; size: NA; V: TRBV7-2; J: TRBJ2-7; CDR3: CASRPSGGKRHEQYF; DNA: TGTGCCAGCAGACCTAGCGGCGGTAAGCGCCACGAGCAGTACTTC
D: TRBD1; size: NA; V: TRBV14; J: TRBJ2-7; CDR3: CASSQDFGTGPYEQYF; DNA: TGTGCCAGCAGCCAAGATTTCGGGACAGGTCCCTACGAGCAGTACTTC
D: NA; size: NA; V: TRBV30; J: TRBJ1-2; CDR3: CAWSTPWDPAGGYTF; DNA: TGTGCCTGGAGTACCCCTTGGGACCCCGCGGGGGGCTACACCTTC
D: TRBD2; size: NA; V: TRBV28; J: TRBJ2-1; CDR3: CASSLLAGGGRGNEQFF; DNA: TGTGCCAGCAGTCTACTAGCGGGGGGGGGAAGAGGCAATGAGCAGTTCTTC
D: NA; size: NA; V: TRBV7-2; J: TRBJ2-5; CDR3: CASSSRVFGTQYF; DNA: TGTGCCAGCAGCTCCAGGGTATTTGGGACCCAGTACTTC
D: TRBD2; size: NA; V: TRBV18; J: TRBJ2-7; CDR3: CASSLASKTSGGPQYF; DNA: TGTGCCAGCTCACTAGCATCCAAGACTAGCGGGGGCCCGCAGTACTTC
D: TRBD2; size: once; V: TRBV7-2; J: TRBJ2-1; CDR3: CASTGGSSYNEQFF; DNA: TGTGCCAGCACCGGGGGGAGCTCCTACAATGAGCAGTTCTTC
D: NA; size: NA; V: TRBV11-1; J: TRBJ2-2; CDR3: CASSRGGNTGELFF; DNA: TGTGCCAGCAGCAGGGGGGGAAACACCGGGGAGCTGTTTTTT
D: TRBD2; size: NA; V: TRBV13; J: TRBJ2-7; CDR3: CASSLRGLASNEQYF; DNA: TGTGCCAGCAGCTTAAGGGGACTAGCGAGTAACGAGCAGTACTTC
D: NA; size: few; V: TRBV29-1; J: TRBJ2-3; CDR3: CSVATAGQYF; DNA: TGCAGCGTCGCTACAGCGGGGCAGTATTTT
D: NA; size: NA; V: TRBV10-2; J: TRBJ2-3; CDR3: CASSGRVARDTQYF; DNA: TGCGCCAGCAGTGGGCGGGTAGCCAGAGATACGCAGTATTTT
D: NA; size: NA; V: TRBV18; J: TRBJ1-1; CDR3: CASSPRGLNTEAFF; DNA: TGTGCCAGCTCACCTCGTGGGCTGAACACTGAAGCTTTCTTT
D: NA; size: few; V: TRBV9; J: TRBJ2-1; CDR3: CASSVGTTNGEQFF; DNA: TGTGCCAGCAGCGTAGGGACTACAAACGGTGAGCAGTTCTTC
D: TRBD1; size: NA; V: TRBV7-3; J: TRBJ1-2; CDR3: CASSPLGGGGYTF; DNA: TGTGCCAGCAGCCCACTAGGGGGCGGAGGCTACACCTTC
D: TRBD1; size: NA; V: TRBV5-1; J: TRBJ1-1; CDR3: CASSGGQGNTEAFF; DNA: TGCGCCAGCAGCGGGGGACAGGGGAACACTGAAGCTTTCTTT
D: TRBD1; size: NA; V: TRBV5-1; J: TRBJ2-7; CDR3: CASSARTGATYEQYF; DNA: TGCGCCAGCAGCGCCCGGACAGGGGCCACCTACGAGCAGTACTTC
D: TRBD1; size: NA; V: TRBV19; J: TRBJ2-5; CDR3: CASSIDRGQGRETQYF; DNA: TGTGCCAGTAGTATAGACAGGGGGCAAGGGAGAGAGACCCAGTACTTC
D: NA; size: NA; V: TRBV9; J: TRBJ1-4; CDR3: CASSRTATNEKLFF; DNA: TGTGCCAGCAGCCGGACAGCAACTAATGAAAAACTGTTTTTT
D: NA; size: NA; V: TRBV28; J: TRBJ1-2; CDR3: CASSSPATGYYGYTF; DNA: TGTGCCAGCAGCTCCCCAGCGACAGGATACTATGGCTACACCTTC
D: NA; size: NA; V: TRBV19; J: TRBJ2-7; CDR3: CASSTPSYEQYF; DNA: TGTGCCAGTAGTACCCCTTCCTACGAGCAGTACTTC
D: NA; size: NA; V: TRBV28; J: TRBJ2-3; CDR3: CASSLQGFLSTDTQYF; DNA: TGTGCCAGCAGTCTCCAGGGGTTTCTGAGCACAGATACGCAGTATTTT
D: NA; size: few; V: TRBV30; J: TRBJ1-4; CDR3: CAWSAGSGEKLFF; DNA: TGTGCCTGGAGCGCGGGCAGCGGCGAAAAACTGTTTTTT
D: TRBD1; size: NA; V: TRBV4-1; J: TRBJ2-4; CDR3: CASSHPGQGVEARIQYF; DNA: TGCGCCAGCAGCCACCCGGGACAGGGAGTAGAGGCAAGAATTCAGTACTTC
D: TRBD2; size: NA; V: TRBV19; J: TRBJ2-7; CDR3: CASSIELAGVLYKQYF; DNA: TGTGCCAGTAGTATTGAATTAGCGGGAGTACTCTACAAGCAGTACTTC
D: NA; size: NA; V: TRBV13; J: TRBJ1-2; CDR3: CASSFLTWTAPPFYGYTF; DNA: TGTGCCAGCAGCTTCTTAACATGGACAGCGCCTCCCTTCTATGGCTACACCTTC
D: NA; size: NA; V: TRBV14; J: TRBJ2-1; CDR3: CASSHESNEQFF; DNA: TGTGCCAGCAGCCACGAGAGTAATGAGCAGTTCTTC
D: TRBD1; size: few; V: TRBV6-5; J: TRBJ2-7; CDR3: CASSSPRQGRGEQYF; DNA: TGTGCCAGCAGTTCCCCCCGACAGGGAAGAGGCGAGCAGTACTTC